One sample yielded the 7 T cell receptor beta chains listed below, sequenced in a study of cytomegalovirus exposure and HLA in healthy donors. Use of 60 Vbeta and 13 Jbeta primers characterized the PCR. Measured with immunoSEQ multiplex PCR; TCRdb has only the in-frame clones, and not every one. The sample lists approximately 180,000 clones, over 75% occurring once. Sequenced material: PBMCs. The origin of the receptors is a girl under three years old in good health and CMV-seronegative.

The table lists this clone with a few counts. The V and J genes are TRBV27 and TRBJ1-4; tentatively, D is TRBD1 (6 bases). From germline, CDR1 is MNHEY and CDR2 SMNVEV (reference sequence). The CDR3 totals 14 residues. Trimming shortened V by 7 bases and J by 3 bases, and 12 bases separated the two germline ends. The chain's CDR3 is CASKGRGANEKLFF. CDR3 DNA sequence: TGTGCCAGCAAAGGCAGGGGAGCTAATGAAAAACTGTTTTTT.

This clone occurred once. V is TRBV5-4 and J is TRBJ2-1; 9 bases are shared with TRBD1. Germline V gene sequence: CDR1 SGHNT, CDR2 YYREEE (reference sequence). The junction had 10 bases not matched to a gene; V was cut back by 2 bases and J by 7 bases. The CDR3 sequence is 16 residues long. CDR3 nucleotides: TGTGCCAGCAGCTTAAGGGACAGGGATCGGAGTAATGAGCAGTTCTTC. Amino acid sequence: CASSLRDRDRSNEQFF.

The genes are TRBV30 and TRBJ2-1; TRBD2 might be the D (6 bases). CDR3 length equals 18 residues. Germline V gives CDR1 GTSNPN, CDR2 SVGIG (reference sequence). V was cut by 2 bases and J by 1 base, with 21 bases left in between. This CDR3 is CAWSPPAGTLRSYNEQFF. The DNA of the CDR3 is TGTGCCTGGAGTCCTCCCGCCGGGACTCTACGATCCTACAATGAGCAGTTCTTC. Using reference TRBV30 and TRBJ2-1 for the parts outside the CDR3, the full variable domain is SQTIHQWPATLVQPVGSPLSLECTVEGTSNPNLYWYRQAAGRGLQLLFYSVGIGQISSEVPQNLSASRPQDRQFILSSKKLLLSDSGFYLCAWSPPAGTLRSYNEQFFGPGTRLTVL.

The CDR3 DNA reads as TGTGCCAGCAATGGAGATGGGACAGGGACCTCACCCCTCCACTTT. It specifies CASNGDGTGTSPLHF. V is TRBV2 and J is TRBJ1-6; the match to TRBD1 covers 9 bases. The CDR3 runs to 15 residues. Trimming at V came to 7 bases and at J to 10 bases, leaving 11 bases not matched to a gene. Per germline, CDR1 SNHLY and CDR2 FYNNEI.

The chain is built from TRBV2 and TRBJ2-1; TRBD2 matches 8 bases. V lost 4 bases to trimming and J lost 2 bases; unmatched junction nucleotides: 7. The CDR3 covers 16 residues. CDR1 is SNHLY, CDR2 FYNNEI, per germline. The CDR3 reads CASSVGLVKAYNEQFF. In DNA, the CDR3 is TGTGCCAGCAGTGTGGGACTAGTAAAGGCCTACAATGAGCAGTTCTTC. The full variable domain, rest sourced from reference TRBV2 and TRBJ2-1, is EPEVTQTPSHQVTQMGQEVILRCVPISNHLYFYWYRQILGQKVEFLVSFYNNEISEKSEIFDDQFSVERPDGSNFTLKIRSTKLEDSAMYFCASSVGLVKAYNEQFFGPGTRLTVL.

This clone was observed a single time. The rearrangement links TRBV7-9 to TRBJ1-1; 8 bases map to TRBD1. V gave up 4 bases and J gave up 0 bases; unmatched junction bases: 4. The CDR3 sequence is 15 residues long. In germline, CDR1 is SEHNR, CDR2 FQNEAQ (reference sequence). CDR3 nucleotides: TGTGCCAGCAGCTACGAACAGGGGGTGAACACTGAAGCTTTCTTT. Its protein is CASSYEQGVNTEAFF.

This clone was observed a single time. Additional DNA sequences in this sample encode the identical CDR3. This sequence joins TRBV6-6 and TRBJ1-5; D not resolved. This CDR3 has 15 amino acids. V was pared by 6 bases and J by 0 bases, with 12 bases between. In germline, CDR1 is MNHNY, CDR2 SVGAGI (reference sequence). CDR3 DNA sequence: TGTGCCAGCAGACAGCCAGACTATAGCAATCAGCCCCAGCATTTT. As protein: CASRQPDYSNQPQHF.